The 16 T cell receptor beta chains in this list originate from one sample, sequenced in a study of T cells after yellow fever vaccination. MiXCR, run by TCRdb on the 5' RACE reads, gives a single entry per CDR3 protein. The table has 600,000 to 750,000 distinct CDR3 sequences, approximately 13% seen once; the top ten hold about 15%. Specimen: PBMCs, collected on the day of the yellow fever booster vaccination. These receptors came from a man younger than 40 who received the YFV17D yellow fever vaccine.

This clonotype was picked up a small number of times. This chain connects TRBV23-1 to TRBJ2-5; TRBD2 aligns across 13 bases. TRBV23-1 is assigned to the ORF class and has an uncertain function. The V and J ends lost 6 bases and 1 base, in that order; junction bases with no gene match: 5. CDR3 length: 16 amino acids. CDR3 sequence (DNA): TGCGCCAGCAGCCGAGGGACTAGCGGGATCCAAGAGACCCAGTACTTC. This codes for CASSRGTSGIQETQYF.

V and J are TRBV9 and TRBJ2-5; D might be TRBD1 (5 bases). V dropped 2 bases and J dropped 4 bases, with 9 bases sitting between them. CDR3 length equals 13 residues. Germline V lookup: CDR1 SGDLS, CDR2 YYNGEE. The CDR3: CASSVTVGETQYF. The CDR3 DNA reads TGTGCCAGCAGCGTGACAGTCGGAGAGACCCAGTACTTC.

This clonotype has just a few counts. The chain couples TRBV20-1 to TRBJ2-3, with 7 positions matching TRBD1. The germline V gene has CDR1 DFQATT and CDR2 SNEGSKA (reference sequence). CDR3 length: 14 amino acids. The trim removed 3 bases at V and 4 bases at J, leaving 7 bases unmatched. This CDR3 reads CSASGAGGPDTQYF. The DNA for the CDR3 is TGCAGTGCTAGTGGGGCAGGGGGACCAGATACGCAGTATTTT.

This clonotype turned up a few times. CDR3 sequence: CASSSLATGELFF. In DNA form, the CDR3 reads TGTGCCAGCAGCTCGCTAGCAACCGGGGAGCTGTTTTTT. The chain joins TRBV7-8 to TRBJ2-2; D possibly corresponds to TRBD2 (5 bases). The V gene lost 4 bases and the J gene lost 5 bases, with 8 bases spanning the gap. The germline V gene has CDR1 SGHVS and CDR2 FQNEAQ. The CDR3 is 13 amino acids.

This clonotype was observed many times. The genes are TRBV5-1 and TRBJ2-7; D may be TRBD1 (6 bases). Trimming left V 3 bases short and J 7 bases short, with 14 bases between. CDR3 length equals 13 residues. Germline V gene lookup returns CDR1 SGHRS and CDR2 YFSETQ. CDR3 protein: CASSSTQGWEQYF. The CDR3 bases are TGCGCCAGCAGCTCCACGCAGGGGTGGGAGCAGTACTTC.

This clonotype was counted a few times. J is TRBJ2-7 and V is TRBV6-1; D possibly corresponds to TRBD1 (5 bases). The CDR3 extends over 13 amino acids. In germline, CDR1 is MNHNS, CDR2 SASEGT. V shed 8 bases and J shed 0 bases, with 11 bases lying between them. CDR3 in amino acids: CASLPGYSYEQYF. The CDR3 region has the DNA TGTGCCAGCCTCCCAGGGTACTCCTACGAGCAGTACTTC.

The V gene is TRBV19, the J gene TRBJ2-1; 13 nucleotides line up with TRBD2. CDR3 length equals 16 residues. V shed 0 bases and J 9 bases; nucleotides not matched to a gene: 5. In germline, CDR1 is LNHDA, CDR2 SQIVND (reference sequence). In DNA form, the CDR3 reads TGTGCCAGTAGTATAGATCGACTAGCGGGAGGCGGTGAGCAGTTCTTC. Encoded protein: CASSIDRLAGGGEQFF.

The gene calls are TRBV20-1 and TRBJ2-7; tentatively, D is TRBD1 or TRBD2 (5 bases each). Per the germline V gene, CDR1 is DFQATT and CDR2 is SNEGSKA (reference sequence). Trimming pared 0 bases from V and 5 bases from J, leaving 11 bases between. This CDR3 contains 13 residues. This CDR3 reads CSARDGRDHEQYF. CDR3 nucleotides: TGCAGTGCTAGAGATGGCAGGGACCACGAGCAGTACTTC.

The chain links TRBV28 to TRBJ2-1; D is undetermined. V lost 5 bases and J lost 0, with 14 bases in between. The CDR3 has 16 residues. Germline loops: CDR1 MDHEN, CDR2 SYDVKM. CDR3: CASSAPLPSSYNEQFF. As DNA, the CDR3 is TGTGCCAGCAGTGCCCCTTTACCGAGCTCCTACAATGAGCAGTTCTTC.

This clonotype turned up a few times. CDR3 amino acids: CASSLDPHRVLNTGELFF. DNA of the CDR3: TGCGCCAGCAGCCTAGATCCACACCGGGTCCTCAACACCGGGGAGCTGTTTTTT. J is TRBJ2-2 and V is TRBV5-1, with D unclear. CDR3 length: 18 amino acids. The germline V gene encodes CDR1 SGHRS and CDR2 YFSETQ. V dropped 4 bases and J dropped 2 bases, with 21 bases sitting between them.

The CDR3 region is CASSPMETKETQYF. CDR3 coding DNA: TGTGCCAGCTCACCGATGGAGACAAAAGAGACCCAGTACTTC. The rearrangement joins TRBV18 to TRBJ2-5, with D unresolved. CDR1 and CDR2 from the germline V gene are KGHSH and LQKENI. The CDR3 totals 14 residues. Trimming removed 3 bases from V and 3 bases from J, with 11 bases in between. Combining the CDR3 with reference TRBV18 and TRBJ2-5 gives the whole variable domain NAGVMQNPRHLVRRRGQEARLRCSPMKGHSHVYWYRQLPEEGLKFMVYLQKENIIDESGMPKERFSAEFPKEGPSILRIQQVVRGDSAAYFCASSPMETKETQYFGPGTRLLVL.

The CDR3 region is CASSHKGLETQYF. As DNA, the CDR3 is TGTGCCAGCAGCCATAAGGGGTTGGAGACCCAGTACTTC. The chain carries TRBV3-1 and TRBJ2-5, with a weak D call TRBD1 (5 bases). Germline CDR1 and CDR2: LGHDT and YNNKEL (reference sequence). The CDR3 consists of 13 residues. V was shortened by 3 bases and J by 5 bases, with 10 bases between the two germline ends.

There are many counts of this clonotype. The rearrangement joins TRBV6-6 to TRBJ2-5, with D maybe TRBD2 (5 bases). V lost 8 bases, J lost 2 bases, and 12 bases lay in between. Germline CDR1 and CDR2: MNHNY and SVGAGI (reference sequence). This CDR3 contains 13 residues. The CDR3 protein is CASAAGRQETQYF. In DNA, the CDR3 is TGTGCCAGCGCTGCGGGCCGGCAAGAGACCCAGTACTTC.

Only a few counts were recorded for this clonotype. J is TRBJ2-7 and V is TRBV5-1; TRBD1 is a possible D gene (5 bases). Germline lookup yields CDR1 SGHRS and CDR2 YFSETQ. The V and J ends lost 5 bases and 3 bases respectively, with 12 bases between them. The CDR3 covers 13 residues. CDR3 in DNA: TGCGCCAGCAGTTACAGGAGCGACTACGAGCAGTACTTC. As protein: CASSYRSDYEQYF.

The CDR3 DNA reads as TGCGCCACGCGCTCGATAGGGGAAGAGACCCAGTACTTC. This sequence encodes CATRSIGEETQYF. The chain has TRBV5-1 and TRBJ2-5; D perhaps matches TRBD1 (5 bases). The germline CDR1 and CDR2 sequences are SGHRS and YFSETQ. Trimming removed 9 bases from V and 3 bases from J, with 15 bases in between. The CDR3 loop spans 13 amino acids.

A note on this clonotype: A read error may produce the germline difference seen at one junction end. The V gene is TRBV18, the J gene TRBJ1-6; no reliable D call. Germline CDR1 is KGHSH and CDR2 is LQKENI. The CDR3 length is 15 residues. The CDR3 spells CASSPGAGNKSPLHF. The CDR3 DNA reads TGTGCCAGCTCACCCGGAGCAGGAAATAAGTCACCCCTCCACTTT.